Each of the 18 T cell receptor beta chains below was sequenced from the same sample in a study of T-cell reconstitution after alpha-beta-depleted transplantation in children. The TCRbeta library incorporated unique molecular identifiers. In TCRdb, the PCR reads were re-called with MiXCR into one record per CDR3 protein. The sample gives some 240,000 distinct CDR3 sequences, roughly a tenth of which show up once; around 5.1% is in the top ten. The sequences come from PBMCs from the stem cell graft donor, collected from the stem cell graft. The receptors shown here come from a human donor who donated a stem cell graft to a child with SCID.

This clonotype was recorded at least ten times. The chain joins TRBV2 to TRBJ1-3; a possible D gene is TRBD1 (5 bases). Per the germline V gene, CDR1 is SNHLY and CDR2 is FYNNEI. The CDR3 totals 13 residues. V was cut by 6 bases and J by 5 bases, with 11 bases left in between. The CDR3 loop is CASRSQGRNTIYF. The CDR3 coding sequence is TGTGCCAGCAGGTCGCAGGGCCGAAACACCATATATTTT.

This clonotype was detected ten times or more. J is TRBJ2-1 and V is TRBV12-3 or TRBV12-4; 9 nucleotides align to TRBD1. Trimming removed 5 bases from V and 4 bases from J; junction bases left unmatched: 6. The CDR3 sequence is 15 residues long. In DNA, the CDR3 is TGTGCCAGCAGTCCCGCCGGGACAGGGTACAATGAGCAGTTCTTC. Translating it yields CASSPAGTGYNEQFF.

This clonotype showed up many times. V is TRBV2 and J is TRBJ1-6; the D gene is possibly TRBD1 (5 bases). From germline, CDR1 is SNHLY and CDR2 FYNNEI. The V end lost 4 bases, the J end lost 10 bases, and 17 bases lay between the germline ends. The CDR3 totals 15 residues. As DNA, the CDR3 is TGTGCCAGCAGTGGTATCCCGGGGCTTGGCTCACCCCTCCACTTT. Protein product: CASSGIPGLGSPLHF.

This clonotype has a count of ten or more. The chain uses TRBV20-1 and TRBJ1-1; D is ambiguous. CDR1 and CDR2 (germline): DFQATT, SNEGSKA (reference sequence). The CDR3 consists of 13 residues. V lost 2 bases and J 6 bases, leaving 13 bases between the germline ends. The CDR3 loop reads CSARPGGSAEAFF. The CDR3 DNA sequence: TGCAGTGCTAGACCAGGAGGGTCGGCTGAAGCTTTCTTT.

This clonotype was recorded many times. This chain links TRBV19 with TRBJ1-2; the match to TRBD1 covers 8 bases. Germline lookup yields CDR1 LNHDA and CDR2 SQIVND (reference sequence). V was pared by 3 bases and J by 2 bases, with 2 bases of the junction left unmatched. This CDR3 spans 14 amino acids. CDR3 protein: CASSIRQGNYGYTF. Written as DNA, the CDR3 is TGTGCCAGTAGTATCCGACAGGGGAACTATGGCTACACCTTC.

Only a few counts were recorded for this clonotype. The chain uses TRBV6-1 and TRBJ2-7; 11 bases map to TRBD2. The CDR3 extends over 14 amino acids. Germline CDR1 is MNHNS and CDR2 is SASEGT. J was trimmed by 5 bases and V by 7 bases; bases with no gene match: 7. The CDR3 here is CASTGLAGNHEQYF. The CDR3 nucleotides are TGTGCCAGCACAGGACTAGCGGGTAACCACGAGCAGTACTTC.

This clonotype was detected ten times or more. This chain connects TRBV7-9 to TRBJ2-7, with a possible D match to TRBD2 (6 bases). Per germline, CDR1 SEHNR and CDR2 FQNEAQ (reference sequence). The CDR3 is made up of 14 amino acids. The V and J ends lost 5 bases and 0 bases respectively, with 11 bases between them. In DNA form, the CDR3 reads TGTGCCAGCAGCCCTCGGGAGTTCTCCTACGAGCAGTACTTC. It translates to CASSPREFSYEQYF. Full variable domain (rest looked up from reference TRBV7-9 and TRBJ2-7): DTGVSQNPRHKITKRGQNVTFRCDPISEHNRLYWYRQTLGQGPEFLTYFQNEAQLEKSRLLSDRFSAERPKGSFSTLEIQRTEQGDSAMYLCASSPREFSYEQYFGPGTRLTVT.

This clonotype was seen at least ten times. The V call is TRBV7-2, the J call TRBJ2-7, with 9 bases identical to TRBD1. Trimming cost V 4 bases and J 7 bases; bases outside gene matches: 8. CDR3 length equals 14 residues. Germline V lookup: CDR1 SGHTA, CDR2 FQGNSA. CDR3 region: CASSSSGTGLEQYF. CDR3 in DNA: TGTGCCAGCAGCTCCTCTGGGACAGGGCTTGAGCAGTACTTC.

This clonotype was recorded many times. This chain connects TRBV20-1 to TRBJ1-1, with TRBD1 matching over 11 bases. With 4 bases clipped from V and 11 bases from J, the junction kept 9 bases outside the gene matches. This CDR3 region has 13 residues. Germline assignment: CDR1 DFQATT and CDR2 SNEGSKA (reference sequence). The chain's CDR3 is CSATTGTGGDAFF. In nucleotides, the CDR3 is TGCAGTGCTACAACCGGGACAGGGGGTGATGCTTTCTTT.

The table lists this clonotype with many counts. The rearrangement joins TRBV5-1 to TRBJ2-2; TRBD1 matches 9 bases. V trimming: 1 base; J trimming: 6 bases; junction bases outside the gene matches: 4. CDR1 SGHRS and CDR2 YFSETQ come from the germline V gene. CDR3 length: 15 amino acids. The CDR3 is CASSLWDRAPGELFF. CDR3 nucleotides: TGCGCCAGCAGCTTGTGGGACAGGGCCCCCGGGGAGCTGTTTTTT. The complete variable domain, with remaining parts taken from reference TRBV5-1 and TRBJ2-2, reads KAGVTQTPRYLIKTRGQQVTLSCSPISGHRSVSWYQQTPGQGLQFLFEYFSETQRNKGNFPGRFSGRQFSNSRSEMNVSTLELGDSALYLCASSLWDRAPGELFFGEGSRLTVL.

In this sample, this clonotype turned up many times. For the CDR3, the DNA is TGTGCCAGCAGTTACTCGAGGGGGGCCACCACTGAAGCTTTCTTT. This codes for CASSYSRGATTEAFF. The chain links TRBV6-5 to TRBJ1-1; D may be TRBD1 (6 bases). The germline V gene encodes CDR1 MNHEY and CDR2 SVGAGI. The germline V and J ends were trimmed by 0 bases and 4 bases, with 12 bases remaining between them. The CDR3 spans 15 residues.

This clonotype has just a few counts. This chain links TRBV30 with TRBJ2-1, with TRBD1 as a possible D gene (5 bases). The CDR3 runs to 14 residues. Germline V gene lookup returns CDR1 GTSNPN and CDR2 SVGIG (reference sequence). Trimming removed 5 bases at V and 0 bases at J, with 11 bases between. The CDR3 nucleotides are TGTGCCTGGCTCCAGGGCAGCTCCTACAATGAGCAGTTCTTC. Its translation is CAWLQGSSYNEQFF.

This clonotype was picked up many times. V gene TRBV5-1 combines with J gene TRBJ2-2; 7 nucleotides match TRBD1. Germline CDR1 is SGHRS and CDR2 is YFSETQ. This CDR3 contains 16 residues. J gave up 1 base and V 4 bases, and 7 bases lay outside the gene matches. CDR3: CASSKSDRENTGELFF. Written as DNA, the CDR3 is TGCGCCAGCAGCAAAAGCGACAGGGAGAACACCGGGGAGCTGTTTTTT.

This clonotype showed up many times. The chain carries TRBV5-1 and TRBJ2-2; D might be TRBD2 (5 bases). The CDR3 sequence is 15 residues long. V was clipped by 1 base and J by 4 bases, with 11 bases between them. Germline lookup yields CDR1 SGHRS and CDR2 YFSETQ. CDR3 protein: CASSLLGIPTGELFF. The CDR3 coding sequence is TGCGCCAGCAGCTTGCTCGGGATTCCCACCGGGGAGCTGTTTTTT.

This clonotype was counted many times. This sequence joins TRBV5-6 and TRBJ2-1, with a possible D match to TRBD2 (5 bases). The CDR3 has 14 residues. Germline assignment: CDR1 SGHDT and CDR2 YYEEEE. Deletions cut 4 bases from V and 9 bases from J, with 17 bases between. The CDR3 protein is CASSPMVQRIEQFF. CDR3 coding DNA: TGTGCCAGCAGCCCCATGGTGCAGCGGATTGAGCAGTTCTTC.

The sample holds many counts of this clonotype. V and J are TRBV20-1 and TRBJ1-1; D gene ambiguous. This CDR3 comprises 13 residues. Germline V lookup: CDR1 DFQATT, CDR2 SNEGSKA (reference sequence). Trimming stripped 6 bases from V and 3 bases from J, with 14 bases between. CDR3 protein: CSADPPGDTEAFF. The CDR3 DNA sequence: TGCAGTGCCGACCCGCCCGGGGACACTGAAGCTTTCTTT.

About this clonotype: Just one base apart from a much larger clone, this may be a read error. The V call is TRBV28, the J call TRBJ2-2; TRBD1 matches 8 bases. CDR3 length: 17 amino acids. Germline assignment: CDR1 MDHEN and CDR2 SYDVKM. The CDR3 sequence is CTSSSPGGQENTGELFF. The CDR3 DNA follows: TGTACCAGCAGTTCCCCTGGGGGACAGGAGAACACCGGGGAGCTGTTTTTT.

This clonotype appeared many times. The genes are TRBV25-1 and TRBJ1-2, with a weak D call TRBD1 (6 bases). The germline V gene has CDR1 MGHDK and CDR2 SYGVNS. Trimming stripped 3 bases from V and 2 bases from J, with 16 bases between. CDR3 size: 16 residues. CDR3 residues: CASSEWDKPENYGYTF. The CDR3 DNA reads TGTGCCAGCAGTGAGTGGGACAAACCTGAGAACTATGGCTACACCTTC.